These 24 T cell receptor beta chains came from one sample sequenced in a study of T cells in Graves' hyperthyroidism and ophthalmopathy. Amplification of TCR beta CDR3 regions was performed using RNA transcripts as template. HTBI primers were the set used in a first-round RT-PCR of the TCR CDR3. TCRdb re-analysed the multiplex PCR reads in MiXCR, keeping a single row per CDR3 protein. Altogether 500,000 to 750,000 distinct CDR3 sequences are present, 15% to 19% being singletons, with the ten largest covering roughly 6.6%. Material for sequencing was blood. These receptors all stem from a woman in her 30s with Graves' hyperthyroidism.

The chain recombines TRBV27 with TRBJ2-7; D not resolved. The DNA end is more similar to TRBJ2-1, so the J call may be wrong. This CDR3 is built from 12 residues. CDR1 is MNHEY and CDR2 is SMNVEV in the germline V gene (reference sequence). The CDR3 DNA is TGTGCCAGCAGGGGGTCGTCCTACGAGCAGTTCTTC. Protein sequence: CASRGSSYEQFF.

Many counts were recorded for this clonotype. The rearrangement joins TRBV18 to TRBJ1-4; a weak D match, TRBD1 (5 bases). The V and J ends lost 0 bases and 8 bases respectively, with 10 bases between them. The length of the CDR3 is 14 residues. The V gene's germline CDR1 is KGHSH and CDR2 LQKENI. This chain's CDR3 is CASSPPVGGEKLFF. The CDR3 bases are TGTGCCAGCTCACCACCAGTCGGGGGGGAAAAACTGTTTTTT. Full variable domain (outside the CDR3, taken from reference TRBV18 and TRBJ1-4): NAGVMQNPRHLVRRRGQEARLRCSPMKGHSHVYWYRQLPEEGLKFMVYLQKENIIDESGMPKERFSAEFPKEGPSILRIQQVVRGDSAAYFCASSPPVGGEKLFFGSGTQLSVL.

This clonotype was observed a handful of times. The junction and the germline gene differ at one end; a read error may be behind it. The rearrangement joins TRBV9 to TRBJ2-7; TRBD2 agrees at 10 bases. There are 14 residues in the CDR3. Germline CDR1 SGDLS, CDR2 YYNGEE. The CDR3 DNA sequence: TGTGCCAGCAGCGTAGGGACTAGCGGCTACGAGCAGTGCTTC. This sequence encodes CASSVGTSGYEQCF.

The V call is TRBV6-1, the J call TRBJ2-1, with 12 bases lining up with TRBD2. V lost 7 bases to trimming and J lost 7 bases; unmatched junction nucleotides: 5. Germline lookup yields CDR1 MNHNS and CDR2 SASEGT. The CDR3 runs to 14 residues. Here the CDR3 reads CASTPGLAGNEQFF. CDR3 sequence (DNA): TGTGCCAGCACCCCGGGACTAGCGGGTAATGAGCAGTTCTTC.

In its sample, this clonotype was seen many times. As DNA, the CDR3 is TGTGCCAGCTCACCAAGGCGGCAGGGGCAAGAGACCCAGTACTTC. It is translated as CASSPRRQGQETQYF. The chain employs TRBV18 and TRBJ2-5, with D possibly being TRBD1 (6 bases). The length of the CDR3 is 15 residues. Germline lookup yields CDR1 KGHSH and CDR2 LQKENI. V was shortened by 2 bases and J by 2 bases, with 12 bases between the two germline ends. The full variable domain, in which reference TRBV18 and TRBJ2-5 provide the parts outside the CDR3, is NAGVMQNPRHLVRRRGQEARLRCSPMKGHSHVYWYRQLPEEGLKFMVYLQKENIIDESGMPKERFSAEFPKEGPSILRIQQVVRGDSAAYFCASSPRRQGQETQYFGPGTRLLVL.

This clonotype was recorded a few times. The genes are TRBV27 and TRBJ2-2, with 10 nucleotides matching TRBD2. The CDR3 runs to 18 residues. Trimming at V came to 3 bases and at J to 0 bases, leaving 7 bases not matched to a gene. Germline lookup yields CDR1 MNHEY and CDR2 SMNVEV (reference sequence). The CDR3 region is CASSFSTSGRSNTGELFF. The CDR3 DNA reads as TGTGCCAGCAGTTTTTCGACTAGCGGGCGGTCGAACACCGGGGAGCTGTTTTTT.

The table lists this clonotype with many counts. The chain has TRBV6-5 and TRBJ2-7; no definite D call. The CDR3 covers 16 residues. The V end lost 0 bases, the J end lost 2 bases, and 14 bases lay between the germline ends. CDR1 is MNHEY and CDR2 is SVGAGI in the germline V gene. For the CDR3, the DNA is TGTGCCAGCAGTTACTCGACTCCAGAGACGGCCTACGAGCAGTACTTC. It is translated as CASSYSTPETAYEQYF.

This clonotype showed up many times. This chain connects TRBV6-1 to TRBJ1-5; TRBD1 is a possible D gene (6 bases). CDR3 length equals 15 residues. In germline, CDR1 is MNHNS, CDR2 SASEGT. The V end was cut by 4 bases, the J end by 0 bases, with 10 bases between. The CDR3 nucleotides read TGTGCCAGCAGTGGCTACAGGGTTAGCAATCAGCCCCAGCATTTT. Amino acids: CASSGYRVSNQPQHF.

The CDR3 DNA reads TGTGCCAGCAGCGAAGTTTTTAACACCGGGGAGCTGTTTTTT. Protein product: CASSEVFNTGELFF. The chain is built from TRBV3-1 and TRBJ2-2, with no clear D. The CDR3 consists of 14 residues. The germline gives CDR1 LGHDT, CDR2 YNNKEL (reference sequence). V was clipped by 5 bases and J by 2 bases, with 9 bases between them.

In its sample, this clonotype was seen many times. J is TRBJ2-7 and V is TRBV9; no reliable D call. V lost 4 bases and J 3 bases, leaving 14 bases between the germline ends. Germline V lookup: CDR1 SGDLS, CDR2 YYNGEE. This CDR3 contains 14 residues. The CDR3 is CASSPWSADYEQYF. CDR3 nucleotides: TGTGCCAGCAGCCCTTGGTCGGCGGACTACGAGCAGTACTTC.

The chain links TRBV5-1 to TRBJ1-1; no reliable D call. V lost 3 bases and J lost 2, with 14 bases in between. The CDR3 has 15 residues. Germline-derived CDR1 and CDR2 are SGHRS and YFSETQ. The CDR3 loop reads CASSWSGIGNTEAFF. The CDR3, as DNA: TGCGCCAGCAGCTGGTCCGGGATTGGAAACACTGAAGCTTTCTTT.

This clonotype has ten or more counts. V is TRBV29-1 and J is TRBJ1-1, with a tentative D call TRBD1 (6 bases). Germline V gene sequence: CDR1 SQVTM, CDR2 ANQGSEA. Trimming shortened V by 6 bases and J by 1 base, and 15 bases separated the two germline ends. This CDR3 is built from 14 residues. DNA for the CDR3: TGCAGCGTAGGTGAACCGACAGGGAACACTGAAGCTTTCTTT. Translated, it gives CSVGEPTGNTEAFF. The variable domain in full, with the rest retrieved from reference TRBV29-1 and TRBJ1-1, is SAVISQKPSRDICQRGTSLTIQCQVDSQVTMMFWYRQQPGQSLTLIATANQGSEATYESGFVIDKFPISRPNLTFSTLTVSNMSPEDSSIYLCSVGEPTGNTEAFFGQGTRLTVV.

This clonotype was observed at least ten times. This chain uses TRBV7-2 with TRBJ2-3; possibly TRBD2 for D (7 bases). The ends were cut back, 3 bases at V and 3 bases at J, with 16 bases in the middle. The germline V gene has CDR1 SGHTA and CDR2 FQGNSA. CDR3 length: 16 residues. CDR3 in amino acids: CASSFNTGGFTDTQYF. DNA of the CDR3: TGTGCCAGCAGCTTCAACACGGGGGGCTTTACAGATACGCAGTATTTT. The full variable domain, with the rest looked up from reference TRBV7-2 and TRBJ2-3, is GAGVSQSPSNKVTEKGKDVELRCDPISGHTALYWYRQSLGQGLEFLIYFQGNSAPDKSGLPSDRFSAERTGGSVSTLTIQRTQQEDSAVYLCASSFNTGGFTDTQYFGPGTRLTVL.

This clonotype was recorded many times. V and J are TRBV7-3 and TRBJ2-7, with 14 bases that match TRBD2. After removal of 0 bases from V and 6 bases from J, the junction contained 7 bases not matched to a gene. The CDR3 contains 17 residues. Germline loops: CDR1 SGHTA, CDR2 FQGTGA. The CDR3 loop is CASSLTPGLAGVPEQYF. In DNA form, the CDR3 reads TGTGCCAGCAGCTTAACACCGGGACTAGCGGGAGTTCCCGAGCAGTACTTC.

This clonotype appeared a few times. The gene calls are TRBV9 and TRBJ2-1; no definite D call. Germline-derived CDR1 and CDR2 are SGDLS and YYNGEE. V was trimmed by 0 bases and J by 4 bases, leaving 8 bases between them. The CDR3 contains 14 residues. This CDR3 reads CASSVASSYNEQFF. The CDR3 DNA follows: TGTGCCAGCAGCGTAGCTTCTTCGTACAATGAGCAGTTCTTC.

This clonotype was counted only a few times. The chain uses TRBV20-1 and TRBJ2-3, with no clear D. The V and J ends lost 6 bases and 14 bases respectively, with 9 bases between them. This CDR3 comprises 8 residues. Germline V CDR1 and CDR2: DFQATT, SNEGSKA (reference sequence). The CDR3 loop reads CSASNRYF. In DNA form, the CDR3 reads TGCAGTGCCAGTAATCGGTATTTT.

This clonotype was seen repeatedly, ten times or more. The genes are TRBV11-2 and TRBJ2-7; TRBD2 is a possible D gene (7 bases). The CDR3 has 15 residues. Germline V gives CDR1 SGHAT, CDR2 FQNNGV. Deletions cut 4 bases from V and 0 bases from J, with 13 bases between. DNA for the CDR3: TGTGCCAGCAGCTCAGATCGGGGGGCCTCCTACGAGCAGTACTTC. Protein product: CASSSDRGASYEQYF.

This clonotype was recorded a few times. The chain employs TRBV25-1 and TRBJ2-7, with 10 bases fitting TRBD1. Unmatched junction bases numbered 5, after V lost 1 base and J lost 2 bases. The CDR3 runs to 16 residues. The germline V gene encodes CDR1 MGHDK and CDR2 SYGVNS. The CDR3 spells CASSEFGTGDAYEQYF. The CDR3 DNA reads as TGTGCCAGCAGTGAATTTGGGACAGGGGACGCCTACGAGCAGTACTTC.

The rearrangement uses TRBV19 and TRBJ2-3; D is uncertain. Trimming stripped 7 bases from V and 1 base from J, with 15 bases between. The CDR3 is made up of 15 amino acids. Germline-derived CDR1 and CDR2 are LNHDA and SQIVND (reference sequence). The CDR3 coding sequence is TGTGCCAGTAAGGTCGGGTACTTGGGCACAGATACGCAGTATTTT. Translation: CASKVGYLGTDTQYF.

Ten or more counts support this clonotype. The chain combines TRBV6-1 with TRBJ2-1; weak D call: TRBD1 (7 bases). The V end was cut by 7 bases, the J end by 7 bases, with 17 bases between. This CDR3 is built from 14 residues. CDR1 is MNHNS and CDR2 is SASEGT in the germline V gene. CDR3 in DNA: TGTGCCAGCACTGGCGGGACAGTGGGGAATGAGCAGTTCTTC. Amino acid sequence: CASTGGTVGNEQFF.

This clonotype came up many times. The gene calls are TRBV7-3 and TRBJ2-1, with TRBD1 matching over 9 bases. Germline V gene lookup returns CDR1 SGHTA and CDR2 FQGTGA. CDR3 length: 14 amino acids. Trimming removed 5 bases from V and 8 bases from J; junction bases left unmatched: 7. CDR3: CASSHDRGDYEQFF. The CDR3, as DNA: TGTGCCAGCAGCCACGACAGGGGGGATTATGAGCAGTTCTTC.

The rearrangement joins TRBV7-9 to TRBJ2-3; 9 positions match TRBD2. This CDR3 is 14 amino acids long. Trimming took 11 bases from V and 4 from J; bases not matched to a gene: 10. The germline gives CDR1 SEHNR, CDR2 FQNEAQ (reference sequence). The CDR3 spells CAQGASGKSDTQYF. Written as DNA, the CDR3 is TGTGCCCAAGGGGCTAGCGGGAAGTCAGATACGCAGTATTTT.

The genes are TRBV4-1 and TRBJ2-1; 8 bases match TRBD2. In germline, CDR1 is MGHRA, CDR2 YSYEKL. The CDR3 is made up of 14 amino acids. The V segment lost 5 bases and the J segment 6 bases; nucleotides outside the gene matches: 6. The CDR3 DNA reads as TGCGCCAGCAGCTCGGAAGCGGGAGCCAATGAGCAGTTCTTC. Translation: CASSSEAGANEQFF.

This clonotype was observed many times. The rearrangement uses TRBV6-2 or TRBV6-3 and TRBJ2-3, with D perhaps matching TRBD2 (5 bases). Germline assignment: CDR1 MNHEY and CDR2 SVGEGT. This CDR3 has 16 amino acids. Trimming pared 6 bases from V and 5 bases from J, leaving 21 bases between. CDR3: CASSPRPGSAVDTQYF. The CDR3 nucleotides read TGTGCCAGCAGCCCACGGCCGGGATCGGCGGTAGATACGCAGTATTTT.